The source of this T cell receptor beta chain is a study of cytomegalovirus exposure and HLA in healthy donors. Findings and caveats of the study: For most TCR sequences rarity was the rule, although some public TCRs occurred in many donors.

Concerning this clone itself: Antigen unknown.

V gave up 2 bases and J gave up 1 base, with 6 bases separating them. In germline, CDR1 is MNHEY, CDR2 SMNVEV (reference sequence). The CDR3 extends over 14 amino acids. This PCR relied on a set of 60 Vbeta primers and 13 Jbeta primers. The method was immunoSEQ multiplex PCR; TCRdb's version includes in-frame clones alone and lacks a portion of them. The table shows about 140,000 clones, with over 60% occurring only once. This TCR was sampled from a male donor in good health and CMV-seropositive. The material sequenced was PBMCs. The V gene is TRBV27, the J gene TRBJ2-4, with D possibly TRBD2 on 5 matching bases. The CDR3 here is CASSLRGAKNIQYF. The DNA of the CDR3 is TGTGCCAGCAGTTTAAGAGGGGCCAAAAACATTCAGTACTTC.